These 32 T cell receptor beta chains came from one sample sequenced in a study of T cells in Graves' hyperthyroidism and ophthalmopathy. Amplified TCR beta CDR3 regions came from RNA transcripts. The TCR CDR3 first-round RT-PCR relied on the HTBI primer set. MiXCR, run by TCRdb on the multiplex PCR reads, gives a single entry per CDR3 protein. This table holds more than 55,000 distinct CDR3 sequences, about 50% found once. The sequenced sample consisted of blood. These receptors originate from a woman in her sixties or seventies with Graves' ophthalmopathy.

This clonotype was detected many times. The chain is built from TRBV5-6 and TRBJ2-3; 9 bases fit TRBD1. From germline, CDR1 is SGHDT and CDR2 YYEEEE. The V gene end was trimmed by 0 bases and the J gene end by 0 bases; junction bases not matched to a gene: 5. This CDR3 comprises 17 residues. CDR3 bases: TGTGCCAGCAGCTTGGCCGGGACAGGGATAAGCACAGATACGCAGTATTTT. Protein sequence: CASSLAGTGISTDTQYF. Full variable domain (outside the CDR3, taken from reference TRBV5-6 and TRBJ2-3): DAGVTQSPTHLIKTRGQQVTLRCSPKSGHDTVSWYQQALGQGPQFIFQYYEEEERQRGNFPDRFSGHQFPNYSSELNVNALLLGDSALYLCASSLAGTGISTDTQYFGPGTRLTVL.

V is TRBV20-1 and J is TRBJ2-5, with a tentative D call TRBD1 (6 bases). V was clipped by 4 bases and J by 5 bases, with 32 bases between them. In germline, CDR1 is DFQATT, CDR2 SNEGSKA (reference sequence). This CDR3 contains 19 residues. CDR3 sequence (DNA): TGCAGTGCTACCCTCAGGGGTCGAACACCGGGGAGCCCGGCGGAGACCCAGTACTTC. This encodes CSATLRGRTPGSPAETQYF.

The V call is TRBV11-1, the J call TRBJ2-1; tentative D call: TRBD1 (6 bases). This CDR3 contains 12 residues. CDR1 and CDR2 from the germline V gene are SGHAT and FQDESV (reference sequence). Trimming cost V 1 base and J 10 bases, with 8 bases left between them. For the CDR3, the DNA is TGTGCCAGCAGCTTAGAGGGGACAGAGCAGTTCTTC. Its protein is CASSLEGTEQFF.

This clonotype was seen a handful of times. V gene TRBV19 combines with J gene TRBJ1-6, with 8 bases aligning to TRBD1. CDR1 is LNHDA and CDR2 is SQIVND in the germline V gene (reference sequence). The ends lost 5 bases at V and 10 bases at J; junction bases unmatched: 13. The CDR3 extends over 16 amino acids. This CDR3 is CASSSGLGQESSPLHF. DNA of the CDR3: TGTGCCAGTAGTTCTGGATTGGGACAGGAAAGCTCACCCCTCCACTTT.

J is TRBJ2-1 and V is TRBV28, with TRBD2 matching 13 bases. Germline CDR1 is MDHEN and CDR2 is SYDVKM. The ends lost 4 bases at V and 1 base at J; junction bases unmatched: 10. There are 19 residues in the CDR3. The CDR3 loop is CASSSLLAGGPRSYNEQFF. The CDR3 DNA sequence: TGTGCCAGCAGTTCCCTACTAGCGGGAGGGCCAAGGTCCTACAATGAGCAGTTCTTC.

The V gene is TRBV11-2, the J gene TRBJ1-6, with D possibly matching TRBD1 (5 bases). This CDR3 contains 17 residues. Trimming cost V 1 base and J 8 bases, with 18 bases left between them. Germline-derived CDR1 and CDR2 are SGHAT and FQNNGV. CDR3 nucleotide sequence: TGTGCCAGCAGCTTAGGAGCGCGGGGGGATGGGGATTCACCCCTCCACTTT. As protein: CASSLGARGDGDSPLHF.

This clonotype was detected many times. The V and J genes are TRBV4-1 and TRBJ1-6; TRBD1 aligns across 9 bases. There are 17 residues in the CDR3. Germline V gene sequence: CDR1 MGHRA, CDR2 YSYEKL. The ends lost 2 bases at V and 7 bases at J; junction bases unmatched: 9. CDR3 sequence: CASSQSTGGAGNSPLHF. CDR3 in DNA: TGCGCCAGCAGCCAATCAACAGGGGGCGCTGGGAATTCACCCCTCCACTTT.

This clonotype has a count of ten or more. The V call is TRBV20-1, the J call TRBJ2-5; the match to TRBD1 covers 8 bases. Germline loops: CDR1 DFQATT, CDR2 SNEGSKA (reference sequence). V was clipped by 0 bases and J by 1 base; unmatched bases: 1. The CDR3 consists of 14 residues. The CDR3 coding sequence is TGCAGTGCTAGAGAGGACAGGGCCCAAGAGACCCAGTACTTC. Its protein product is CSAREDRAQETQYF.

This clonotype was seen many times. This chain joins TRBV28 and TRBJ1-2; no clear D. The germline V and J ends were trimmed by 8 bases and 4 bases, with 14 bases remaining between them. Germline CDR1 is MDHEN and CDR2 is SYDVKM. This CDR3 contains 13 residues. CDR3 amino acids: CASRTLPGYGYTF. Written as DNA, the CDR3 is TGTGCCAGCCGTACTTTGCCGGGCTATGGCTACACCTTC.

At least ten counts were recorded for this clonotype. This chain joins TRBV12-5 and TRBJ1-5; D is undetermined. CDR3 length: 13 residues. CDR1 and CDR2 from the germline V gene are LGHNT and FRNRAP. V gave up 6 bases and J gave up 0 bases, with 6 bases separating them. The DNA of the CDR3 is TGTGCTAGTGGGACAACTAGCAATCAGCCCCAGCATTTT. This gives the protein CASGTTSNQPQHF.

This clonotype was observed many times. The chain links TRBV14 to TRBJ1-6, with a tentative D call TRBD1 (6 bases). V was shortened by 5 bases and J by 4 bases, with 12 bases between the two germline ends. The CDR3 is 15 residues long. Germline V gene data show CDR1 as SGHDN and CDR2 as FVKESK. The CDR3 reads CASSGGRIYNSPLHF. The CDR3 DNA follows: TGTGCCAGCAGCGGGGGGCGAATTTATAATTCACCCCTCCACTTT.

This chain uses TRBV7-8 with TRBJ2-1, with no clear D. This CDR3 is built from 16 residues. Germline V gene data show CDR1 as SGHVS and CDR2 as FQNEAQ. Trimming stripped 2 bases from V and 8 bases from J, with 19 bases between. The CDR3 sequence: CASSLLGWSTVYEQFF. For the CDR3, the DNA is TGTGCCAGCAGCTTACTGGGGTGGAGTACCGTGTATGAGCAGTTCTTC.

A remark on this clonotype: Germline and junction disagree at one end, which may indicate a read error. The rearrangement uses TRBV11-2 and TRBJ1-1; D unclear. This CDR3 has 16 residues. Germline lookup yields CDR1 SGHAT and CDR2 FQNNGV. CDR3 sequence reads: CASNLLSLEADTEAFF. The CDR3 region has the DNA TGTGCCAGCAACTTATTGAGTCTGGAGGCGGACACTGAAGCTTTCTTT.

The rearrangement links TRBV25-1 to TRBJ2-3; D might be TRBD1 (6 bases). V lost 8 bases and J lost 3, with 15 bases in between. Germline-derived CDR1 and CDR2 are MGHDK and SYGVNS. The CDR3 spans 14 residues. The CDR3 sequence: CASQAVGQTDTQYF. In DNA form, the CDR3 reads TGTGCCAGCCAGGCGGTTGGACAGACAGATACGCAGTATTTT.

The sample holds a few counts of this clonotype. V is TRBV6-6 and J is TRBJ1-5; the match to TRBD1 covers 9 bases. The CDR3 loop spans 14 amino acids. CDR1 and CDR2 from the germline V gene are MNHNY and SVGAGI (reference sequence). The V gene end was trimmed by 5 bases and the J gene end by 11 bases; junction bases not matched to a gene: 10. The CDR3: CASSKGQGQETQHF. Here the CDR3 DNA reads TGTGCCAGCAGTAAGGGACAGGGCCAAGAGACCCAGCATTTT.

The chain uses TRBV20-1 and TRBJ2-1; D is possibly TRBD1 or TRBD2 (5 bases each). Germline V gives CDR1 DFQATT, CDR2 SNEGSKA (reference sequence). This CDR3 has 13 residues. CDR3 region: CSVSGTIHNEQFF. CDR3 DNA sequence: TGCAGCGTTTCCGGGACGATACACAATGAGCAGTTCTTC.

The chain employs TRBV7-2 and TRBJ1-5; 7 bases match TRBD1. Losses at the gene ends were 1 base for V and 6 bases for J; bases not matched to a gene: 6. Germline-derived CDR1 and CDR2 are SGHTA and FQGNSA. CDR3 length: 15 amino acids. CDR3 in amino acids: CASSLGSGGSQPQHF. As DNA, the CDR3 is TGTGCCAGCAGCTTAGGGTCAGGGGGTAGTCAGCCCCAGCATTTT. The full variable domain, its missing parts supplied by reference TRBV7-2 and TRBJ1-5, is GAGVSQSPSNKVTEKGKDVELRCDPISGHTALYWYRQSLGQGLEFLIYFQGNSAPDKSGLPSDRFSAERTGGSVSTLTIQRTQQEDSAVYLCASSLGSGGSQPQHFGDGTRLSIL.

The chain employs TRBV20-1 and TRBJ1-1, with TRBD1 identical over 8 bases. CDR1 and CDR2 from the germline V gene are DFQATT and SNEGSKA (reference sequence). Losses at the gene ends were 1 base for V and 5 bases for J; bases not matched to a gene: 9. CDR3 length equals 15 residues. The CDR3 sequence: CSARGTNRGSTEAFF. The CDR3 DNA is TGCAGTGCTAGAGGCACAAACAGGGGGAGTACTGAAGCTTTCTTT.

This sequence joins TRBV7-2 and TRBJ1-1; D remains unclear. The CDR3 consists of 21 residues. V shed 5 bases and J shed 1 base, with 32 bases lying between them. CDR1 and CDR2 from the germline V gene are SGHTA and FQGNSA. The CDR3 DNA reads TGTGCCAGCAGCCCTCGAGGTTTACCTAAACAAGATGTACGGACGAACACTGAAGCTTTCTTT. This gives the protein CASSPRGLPKQDVRTNTEAFF.

This clonotype has a count of ten or more. The chain is built from TRBV7-8 and TRBJ2-7; D unresolved. Trimming took 4 bases from V and 1 from J, leaving 11 bases between them. Per the germline V gene, CDR1 is SGHVS and CDR2 is FQNEAQ. The CDR3 has 14 amino acids. CDR3 sequence reads: CASSSTEKSYEQYF. In DNA, the CDR3 is TGTGCCAGCAGCTCCACCGAGAAATCCTACGAGCAGTACTTC.

This clonotype came up many times. Being one base from a much bigger clone, this may be a read error. The V call is TRBV11-2, the J call TRBJ2-7; the match to TRBD2 covers 8 bases. V shed 5 bases and J 8 bases; nucleotides not matched to a gene: 11. Germline CDR1 and CDR2: SGHAT and FQNNGV. The CDR3 is 14 amino acids. CDR3 DNA: TGTGCCAGCAGCGAGTCGGGGGGGGCCAATAAGCAGTACTTC. Its translation is CASSESGGANKQYF.

With respect to this clonotype: The limits of the CDR3 on the DNA are not certain, so only TCRdb's listed CDR3 is given. The V and J genes are TRBV7-9 and TRBJ2-5. The CDR3 is made up of 18 amino acids, end residues included. From germline, CDR1 is SEHNR and CDR2 FQNEAQ (reference sequence). CDR3 region: CASSFYICSARLGETQYF.

This clonotype was counted ten times or more. The chain is built from TRBV5-1 and TRBJ2-1, with D perhaps TRBD1 (6 bases). Germline assignment: CDR1 SGHRS and CDR2 YFSETQ. The CDR3 contains 17 residues. V dropped 3 bases and J dropped 9 bases, with 25 bases sitting between them. Here the CDR3 reads CASSSLGVRGRAREQFF. CDR3 in DNA: TGCGCCAGCAGCTCATTAGGGGTCAGGGGCCGCGCACGTGAGCAGTTCTTC.

The V and J genes are TRBV10-1 and TRBJ1-2, with D unclear. The V gene's germline CDR1 is WNHNN and CDR2 SYGVQD (reference sequence). CDR3 length: 13 residues. V was shortened by 3 bases and J by 0 bases, with 5 bases between the two germline ends. The CDR3 DNA reads as TGCGCCAGCAGTGACAGGACTAACTATGGCTACACCTTC. Translating gives CASSDRTNYGYTF.

Concerning this clonotype: The germline gene is not matched at one end of the junction; a read error may be the cause. The chain employs TRBV5-1 and TRBJ2-3; the D gene is possibly TRBD2 (7 bases). The CDR3 extends over 15 amino acids. Germline loops: CDR1 SGHRS, CDR2 YFSETQ. The CDR3 nucleotides are TGCGCCCGCAGCTCGGGGGGCCAAGGCACAGATACGCAGTATTTT. Encoded protein: CARSSGGQGTDTQYF.

The chain carries TRBV9 and TRBJ1-1, with 12 bases that match TRBD1. Germline V gives CDR1 SGDLS, CDR2 YYNGEE. This CDR3 spans 17 amino acids. Trimming removed 0 bases from V and 4 bases from J; junction bases left unmatched: 7. CDR3 amino acids: CASSVATGQGAGTEAFF. The CDR3 DNA is TGTGCCAGCAGCGTAGCTACGGGACAGGGGGCGGGCACTGAAGCTTTCTTT.

This sequence joins TRBV7-9 and TRBJ1-2; D remains ambiguous. V dropped 7 bases and J dropped 4 bases, with 10 bases sitting between them. CDR1 is SEHNR and CDR2 is FQNEAQ in the germline V gene (reference sequence). This CDR3 is built from 12 residues. The CDR3 protein is CASTAGVYGYTF. The CDR3, as DNA: TGTGCCAGCACGGCCGGAGTCTATGGCTACACCTTC.

The V gene is TRBV5-1, the J gene TRBJ2-7; D call uncertain. The better agreement between TRBJ2-1 and the DNA end casts doubt on the J call. Germline CDR1 is SGHRS and CDR2 is YFSETQ. The CDR3 extends over 13 amino acids. In nucleotides, the CDR3 is TGCGCCAGCAGCAACGCCCCCTACAATGAGCAGTTCTTC. It encodes CASSNAPYNEQFF.

This chain uses TRBV19 with TRBJ2-7; 9 bases are a match to TRBD1. The CDR3 loop spans 14 amino acids. V was clipped by 1 base and J by 2 bases; unmatched bases: 0. CDR1 LNHDA and CDR2 SQIVND come from the germline V gene (reference sequence). CDR3 DNA sequence: TGTGCCAGTAGTATAGGGACAGGGGCCTACGAGCAGTACTTC. It is translated as CASSIGTGAYEQYF. Complete variable domain (other parts from reference TRBV19 and TRBJ2-7): DGGITQSPKYLFRKEGQNVTLSCEQNLNHDAMYWYRQDPGQGLRLIYYSQIVNDFQKGDIAEGYSVSREKKESFPLTVTSAQKNPTAFYLCASSIGTGAYEQYFGPGTRLTVT.

This clonotype was seen more than once but under ten times. The chain employs TRBV7-2 and TRBJ1-6, with D maybe TRBD1 (5 bases). Per germline, CDR1 SGHTA and CDR2 FQGNSA. The V end lost 5 bases, the J end lost 10 bases, and 18 bases lay between the germline ends. This CDR3 has 15 amino acids. In nucleotides, the CDR3 is TGTGCCAGCAGCACGGACTATCTGGGGGGGTCACCCCTCCACTTT. Its translation: CASSTDYLGGSPLHF.

This clonotype was counted a single time. One end of the junction varies from germline; a read error may be responsible. The rearrangement joins TRBV3-1 to TRBJ1-1; the match to TRBD1 covers 10 bases. The CDR3 consists of 16 residues. CDR1 LGHDT and CDR2 YNNKEL come from the germline V gene (reference sequence). In nucleotides, the CDR3 is TGTGCCAGCAGCTTCGGACAGGGGGGATTGGACACTGGAGCTTTCTTT. Protein: CASSFGQGGLDTGAFF. The full variable domain, its missing parts supplied by reference TRBV3-1 and TRBJ1-1, is DTAVSQTPKYLVTQMGNDKSIKCEQNLGHDTMYWYKQDSKKFLKIMFSYNNKELIINETVPNRFSPKSPDKAHLNLHINSLELGDSAVYFCASSFGQGGLDTGAFFGQGTRLTVV.

Comment on this clonotype: At one of its ends the junction is not consistent with the germline gene, which may arise from a read error. V usage is TRBV20-1 and J usage is TRBJ1-3; D may be TRBD1 (5 bases). The CDR3 sequence is 17 residues long. CDR1 and CDR2 (germline): DFQATT, SNEGSKA (reference sequence). DNA of the CDR3: TGCACCCCTCCCCACCGCGGGGGGGGTTCCTCTGGAAACACCATATATTTC. Protein: CTPPHRGGGSSGNTIYF.